Below are 7 T cell receptor beta chains sequenced from a single sample in a study of post-analysis software for immune sequencing data. Study observations and caveats: In patients, TRBV5-6, TRBV5-1 and TRBV20-1 belonged to five or six TRBV segments found more frequently than in controls.

The TCR beta cDNA libraries carried unique molecular identifiers. Using its own MiXCR run on the PCR reads, TCRdb lists one record per CDR3 protein. The sample lists some 800,000 distinct CDR3 sequences, under 60% occurring once. No antigen is known for these receptors. Sequencing input: blood. The receptors here all came from a girl aged 10 to 17 with multiple sclerosis.

This clonotype has more than one count but fewer than ten. The chain joins TRBV15 to TRBJ2-5; perhaps TRBD2 as D (6 bases). V lost 1 base, J lost 1 base, and 10 bases lay in between. The CDR3 consists of 15 residues. Germline V CDR1 and CDR2: LNHNV, YYDKDF (reference sequence). The CDR3 nucleotides are TGTGCCACCAGCAGAGTTGGAGGGACCCAAGAGACCCAGTACTTC. Protein: CATSRVGGTQETQYF. The variable domain in full, with the rest retrieved from reference TRBV15 and TRBJ2-5, is DAMVIQNPRYQVTQFGKPVTLSCSQTLNHNVMYWYQQKSSQAPKLLFHYYDKDFNNEADTPDNFQSRRPNTSFCFLDIRSPGLGDTAMYLCATSRVGGTQETQYFGPGTRLLVL.

The chain couples TRBV27 to TRBJ2-7; D possibly corresponds to TRBD2 (5 bases). The CDR3 runs 15 residues. With 4 bases removed from V and 0 bases from J, the gap between germline ends came to 13 bases. The germline CDR1 and CDR2 sequences are MNHEY and SMNVEV (reference sequence). In nucleotides, the CDR3 is TGTGCCAGCAGTTCTGCTAGCACCAGCTCCTACGAGCAGTACTTC. It yields the protein CASSSASTSSYEQYF.

There are a few counts of this clonotype. V gene TRBV29-1 combines with J gene TRBJ2-5, with a possible D match to TRBD1 (5 bases). This CDR3 comprises 11 residues. The germline V gene has CDR1 SQVTM and CDR2 ANQGSEA. The V end was cut by 7 bases, the J end by 5 bases, with 11 bases between. CDR3 DNA sequence: TGCAGCGGCGGACATCCTGAGACCCAGTACTTC. It is translated as CSGGHPETQYF.

This clonotype is a singleton in its sample. The V and J genes are TRBV7-6 and TRBJ2-3; no definite D call. Germline V gene data show CDR1 as SGHVS and CDR2 as FNYEAQ. V gave up 1 base and J gave up 3 bases, with 8 bases separating them. The CDR3 has 14 residues. The CDR3 protein is CASSLVGQTDTQYF. CDR3 coding DNA: TGTGCCAGCAGCTTAGTCGGCCAGACAGATACGCAGTATTTT.

The chain employs TRBV7-9 and TRBJ2-3; TRBD2 matches at 8 bases. This CDR3 contains 17 residues. The trim removed 6 bases at V and 2 bases at J, leaving 13 bases unmatched. The germline CDR1 and CDR2 sequences are SEHNR and FQNEAQ (reference sequence). In DNA, the CDR3 is TGTGCCAGCAGTCGGCCAGGCTCTAGCGGGTACACAGATACGCAGTATTTT. As protein: CASSRPGSSGYTDTQYF.

This clonotype was found a few times. This rearrangement joins TRBV6-1 to TRBJ2-4; no clear D. Germline CDR1 and CDR2: MNHNS and SASEGT. CDR3 length equals 15 residues. Trimming pared 0 bases from V and 0 bases from J, leaving 6 bases between. Here the CDR3 reads CASSEASLAKNIQYF. The CDR3 DNA follows: TGTGCCAGCAGTGAAGCGTCTCTAGCCAAAAACATTCAGTACTTC.

This clonotype was recorded a few times. The rearrangement uses TRBV4-2 and TRBJ2-3; the match to TRBD1 covers 7 bases. The CDR3 contains 14 residues. Trimming took 7 bases from V and 6 from J; bases not matched to a gene: 10. Germline values: CDR1 LGHNA, CDR2 YNFKEQ. DNA of the CDR3: TGTGCCAGCAAGGGGGCGTCGAATTGGGATACGCAGTATTTT. This sequence encodes CASKGASNWDTQYF.